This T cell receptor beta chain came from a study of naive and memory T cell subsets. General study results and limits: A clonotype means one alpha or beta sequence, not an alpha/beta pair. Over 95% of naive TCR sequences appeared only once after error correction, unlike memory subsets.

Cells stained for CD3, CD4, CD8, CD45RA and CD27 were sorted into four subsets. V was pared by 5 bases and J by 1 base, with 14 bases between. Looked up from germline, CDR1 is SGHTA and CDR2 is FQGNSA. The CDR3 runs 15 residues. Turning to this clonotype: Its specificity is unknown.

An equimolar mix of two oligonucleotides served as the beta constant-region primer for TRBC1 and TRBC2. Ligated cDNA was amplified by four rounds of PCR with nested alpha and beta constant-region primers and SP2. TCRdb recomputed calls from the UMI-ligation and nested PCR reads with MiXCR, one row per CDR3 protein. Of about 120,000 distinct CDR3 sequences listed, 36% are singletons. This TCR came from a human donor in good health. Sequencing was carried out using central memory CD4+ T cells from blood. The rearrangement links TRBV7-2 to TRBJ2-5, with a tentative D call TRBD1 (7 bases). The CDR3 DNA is TGTGCCAGCAGCGCGGGACAGCAACCCCAAGAGACCCAGTACTTC. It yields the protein CASSAGQQPQETQYF.